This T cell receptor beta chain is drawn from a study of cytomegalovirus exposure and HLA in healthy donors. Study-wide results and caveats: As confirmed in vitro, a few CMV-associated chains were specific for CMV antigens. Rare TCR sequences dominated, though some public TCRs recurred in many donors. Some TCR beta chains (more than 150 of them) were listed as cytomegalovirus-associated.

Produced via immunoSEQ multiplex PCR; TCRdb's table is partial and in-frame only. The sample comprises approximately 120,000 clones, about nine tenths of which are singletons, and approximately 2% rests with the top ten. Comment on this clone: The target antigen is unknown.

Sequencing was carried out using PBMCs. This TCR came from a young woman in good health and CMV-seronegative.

CDR3 amino acids: CASTGKISYEQYF. The CDR3 DNA sequence: TGTGCCAGCACGGGAAAAATCTCCTACGAGCAGTACTTC. The chain carries TRBV2 and TRBJ2-7; possible D gene TRBD2, 5 bases. The V end lost 7 bases, the J end lost 0 bases, and 10 bases lay between the germline ends. CDR3 length equals 13 residues. Germline V gene lookup returns CDR1 SNHLY and CDR2 FYNNEI.